This T cell receptor (beta chain) was observed in a study of graft-versus-host responses after intestinal transplantation. Study-wide background: The transplants performed in recipients were multivisceral, liver-intestinal, or isolated intestinal. Uniformly, recipients were administered anti-thymocyte globulin induction with subsequent tacrolimus and steroids for around three years.

Here immunoSEQ multiplex PCR was the method, and the copy in TCRdb shows in-frame clones only, minus some. Of 77,000 or so clones listed, about 94% are singletons. Unmatched junction bases numbered 3, after V lost 2 bases and J lost 0 bases. The CDR3 is 16 amino acids. Looked up from germline, CDR1 is LNHDA and CDR2 is SQIVND (reference sequence). As for this clone: Antigen unknown.

Findings and limits, study-wide: The marrow of recipients harbored GvH clones, and ileum or blood showed some of them first. HvG clone declines early post-transplant were associated with peak circulating GvH levels.

This chain joins TRBV19 and TRBJ1-1; 10 bases match TRBD1. Material: unstimulated CD8+ T cells sorted from spleen or lymph node cells, obtained before intestinal transplant. The sequence derives from a human donor who received an intestinal transplant. In DNA, the CDR3 is TGTGCCAGTAGTATACGGACAGGGGGGATGAACACTGAAGCTTTCTTT. It codes for CASSIRTGGMNTEAFF.